This TCR beta chain was identified during a study of blood T cell repertoires in COVID-19 (dated by TCRdb to the early 2020s). Some background on the complete study: Collaborator samples came from the United States, Italy and Spain and covered acute and convalescent phases of COVID-19. Sample metadata almost always included a de-identified subject ID, COVID-19 status, age in years and sex. The repertoires were made available in a free public database intended to serve as a resource for research on the immune response to SARS-CoV-2. The prospective study material was composed of cDNA or gDNA derived from T cells, B-cell-depleted T cells, or PBMCs. Subjects who had been exposed to COVID-19, were actively infected with it, or had recovered from it provided the deeply sampled blood TCRbeta repertoires that made up the dataset. Where HLA class I and class II types were available, the types were taken from metadata supplied by the sample provider, not from assay-based typing. The samples were drawn from two sources: the first 160 participants of the ongoing ImmuneRACE study, and fewer than 1,500 subjects contributed by 6 global collaborators.

TCRbeta CDR3 regions were amplified from genomic DNA using the immunoSEQ Assay, a bias-controlled multiplex PCR. The study's processing was this. Nucleated cell counts per sample were estimated from amplification of reference gene primers within the assay. To quantify the absolute abundance of each unique TCRbeta CDR3 rearrangement, sequence reads were collapsed and filtered. For each sample, productive Simpson clonality was calculated by taking the square root of Simpson's diversity index across productive rearrangements. TCRdb stores this immuneACCESS table with in-frame sequences only. Part of the clones is absent; in the studies checked, under half of the shortfall reflects unresolved V genes, and no reason is known for the rest. The V and J calls and clone size are taken from that table; D and trimming were inferred from the DNA. The sample records 85,000 to 95,000 clones, around 87% of which are singletons. Of the sample, approximately 7.4% is held by the ten largest clones.

Remarks on this clone: It has no known antigen specificity. Qualities for individual bases were not recorded, and no much larger clone is one base off.

The paper as a whole reports these results and caveats: The quantity of clinical and demographic metadata differed by source and by participant and was supplied without curation.

Whole blood was collected in K2EDTA tubes by collaborating institutions according to the institutions' own protocols. Collaborator samples were shipped for TCRbeta analysis as frozen whole blood, isolated PBMCs, or DNA extracted from either sample type. Material for sequencing was peripheral blood. The sequence was obtained from a human donor with acute or convalescent COVID-19. The donor label of this sample is uncertain.

This receptor carries the CDR3 CASSLDRRNTEAFF. The sequenced DNA is TGTGCCAGCAGTTTAGACAGGAGGAACACTGAAGCTTTCTTT. The receptor chain draws on TRBV28 and TRBJ1-1; TRBD1 is perhaps the D gene, given 6 matching bases. The CDR3 has 14 amino acids, counting the end cysteine and phenylalanine. The retained sequence is limited to the CDR3, 42 bases, with the frame set at the first base. V is pared back by 2 bases and J by 1 base, with 8 bases lying between the germline termini. The germline V gene yields MDHEN for CDR1 and SYDVKM for CDR2.